Described below is a single T cell receptor (beta chain) sequence and its context. Incorporation of UMIs carrying a 6-nucleotide sample barcode was performed by template switching. After re-calling the 5' RACE reads, TCRdb lists one entry per CDR3 protein, DNA absent. In all, the sample yields about 160,000 distinct CDR3 sequences. This sample stems from a study of monozygotic twins with inflammatory bowel disease. This CDR3 comprises 15 residues. Germline values: CDR1 SGDLS, CDR2 YYNGEE. This TCR was sampled from a human donor with ulcerative colitis or Crohn's disease, or a healthy co-twin of an affected twin (not recorded which). V usage is TRBV9 and J usage is TRBJ1-2; TCRdb's assignment of TRBD1 cannot be checked, as there is no DNA. Sequencing was performed on blood. The CDR3 sequence: CASSIEGTGTGGYTF.